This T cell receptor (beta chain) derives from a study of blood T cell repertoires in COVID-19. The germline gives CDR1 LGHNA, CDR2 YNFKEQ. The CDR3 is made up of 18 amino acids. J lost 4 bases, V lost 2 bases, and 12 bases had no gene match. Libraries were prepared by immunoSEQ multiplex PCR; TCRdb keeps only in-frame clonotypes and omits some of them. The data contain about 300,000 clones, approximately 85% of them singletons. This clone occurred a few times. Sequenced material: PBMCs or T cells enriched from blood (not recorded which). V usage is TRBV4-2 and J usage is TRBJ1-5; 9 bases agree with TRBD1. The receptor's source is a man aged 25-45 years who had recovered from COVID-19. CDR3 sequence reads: CASSQILSGTGINQPQHF. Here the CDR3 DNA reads TGTGCCAGCAGCCAAATACTTTCCGGGACAGGGATTAATCAGCCCCAGCATTTT.